This TCR beta chain was recovered during a study of T-cell memory formation after mild COVID-19. The sample holds a few counts of this clonotype. CDR1 SNHLY and CDR2 FYNNEI come from the germline V gene. This CDR3 contains 14 residues. Between the trimmed V and J ends, which lost 6 bases and 4 bases, there was a span of 15 bases. TCRdb redid the calling of the 5' RACE reads with MiXCR, one entry per CDR3 protein. The data contain under 150,000 distinct CDR3 sequences, 20% to 25% of them seen just once; the ten biggest clones take up about 42%. This clonotype was obtained from a man younger than 35 who had mild COVID-19 (a few samples of this study predate the infection). Cell type and time point are not known. V gene TRBV2 combines with J gene TRBJ1-2; no reliable D call. The sample comprised PBMCs or a T cell subset sorted from them (not recorded which). CDR3 protein: CASSRSVMGYGYTF. The CDR3 DNA sequence: TGTGCCAGCAGCCGCAGTGTTATGGGCTATGGCTACACCTTC.